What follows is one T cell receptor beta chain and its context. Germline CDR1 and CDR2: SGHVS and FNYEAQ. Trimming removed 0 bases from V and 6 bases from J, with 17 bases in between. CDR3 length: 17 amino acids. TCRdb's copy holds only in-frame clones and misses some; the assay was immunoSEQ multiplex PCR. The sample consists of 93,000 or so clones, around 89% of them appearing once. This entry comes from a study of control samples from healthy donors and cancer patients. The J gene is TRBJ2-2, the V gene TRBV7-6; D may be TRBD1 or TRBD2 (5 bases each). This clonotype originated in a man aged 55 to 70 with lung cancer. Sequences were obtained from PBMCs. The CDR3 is CASSLAIVGRDPGELFF. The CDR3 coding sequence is TGTGCCAGCAGCTTAGCGATCGTCGGCAGGGACCCCGGGGAGCTGTTTTTT.